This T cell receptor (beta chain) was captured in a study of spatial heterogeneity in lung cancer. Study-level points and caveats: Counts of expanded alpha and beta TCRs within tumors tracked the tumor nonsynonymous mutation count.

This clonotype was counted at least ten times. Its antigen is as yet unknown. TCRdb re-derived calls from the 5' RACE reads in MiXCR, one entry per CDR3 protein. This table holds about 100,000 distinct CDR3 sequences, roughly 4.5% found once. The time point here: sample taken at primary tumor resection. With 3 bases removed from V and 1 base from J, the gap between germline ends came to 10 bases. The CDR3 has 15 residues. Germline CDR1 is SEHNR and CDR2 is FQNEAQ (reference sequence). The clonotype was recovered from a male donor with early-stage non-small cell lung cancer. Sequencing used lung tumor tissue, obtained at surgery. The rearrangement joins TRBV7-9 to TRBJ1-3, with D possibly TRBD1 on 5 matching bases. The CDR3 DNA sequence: TGTGCCAGCAGCTTGACAGCTCTTTCTGGAAACACCATATATTTT. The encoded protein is CASSLTALSGNTIYF.